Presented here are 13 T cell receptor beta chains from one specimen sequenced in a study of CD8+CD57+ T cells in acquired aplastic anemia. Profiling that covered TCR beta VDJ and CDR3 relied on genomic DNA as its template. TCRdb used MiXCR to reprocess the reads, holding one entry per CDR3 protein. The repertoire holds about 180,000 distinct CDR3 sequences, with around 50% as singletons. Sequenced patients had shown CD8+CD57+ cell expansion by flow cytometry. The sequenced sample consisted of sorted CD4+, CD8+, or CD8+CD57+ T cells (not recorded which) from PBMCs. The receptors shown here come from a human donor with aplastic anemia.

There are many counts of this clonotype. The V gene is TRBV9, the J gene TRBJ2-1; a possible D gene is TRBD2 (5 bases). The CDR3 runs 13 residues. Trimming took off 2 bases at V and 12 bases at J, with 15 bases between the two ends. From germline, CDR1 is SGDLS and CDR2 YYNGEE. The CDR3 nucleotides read TGTGCCAGCAGCGTCTCTCCGGAGGAATCGCAGTTCTTC. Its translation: CASSVSPEESQFF.

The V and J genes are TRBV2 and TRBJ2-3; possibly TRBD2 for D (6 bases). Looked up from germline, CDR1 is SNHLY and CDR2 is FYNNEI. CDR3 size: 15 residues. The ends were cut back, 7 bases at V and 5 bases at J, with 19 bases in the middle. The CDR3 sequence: CASMQAGLGGDTQYF. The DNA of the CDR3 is TGTGCCAGCATGCAGGCGGGTCTGGGGGGAGATACGCAGTATTTT.

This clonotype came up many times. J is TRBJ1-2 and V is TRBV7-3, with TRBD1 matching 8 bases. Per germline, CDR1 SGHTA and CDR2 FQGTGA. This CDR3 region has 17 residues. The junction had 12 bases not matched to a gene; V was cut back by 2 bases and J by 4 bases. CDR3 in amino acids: CASSLGPGTGESYGYTF. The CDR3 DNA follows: TGTGCCAGCAGCTTAGGGCCCGGGACAGGAGAGTCCTATGGCTACACCTTC.

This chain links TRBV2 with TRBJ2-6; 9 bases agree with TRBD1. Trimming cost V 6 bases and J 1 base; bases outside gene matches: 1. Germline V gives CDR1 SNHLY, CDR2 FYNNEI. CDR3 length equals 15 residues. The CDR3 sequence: CASSDRGSGANVLTF. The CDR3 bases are TGTGCCAGCAGCGACAGGGGGTCTGGGGCCAACGTCCTGACTTTC.

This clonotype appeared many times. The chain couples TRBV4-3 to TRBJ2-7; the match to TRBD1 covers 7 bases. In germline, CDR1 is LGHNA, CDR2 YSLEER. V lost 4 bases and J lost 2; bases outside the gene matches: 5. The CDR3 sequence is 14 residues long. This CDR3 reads CASSLRQGPYEQYF. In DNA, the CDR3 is TGCGCCAGCAGCCTCCGACAGGGCCCCTACGAGCAGTACTTC.

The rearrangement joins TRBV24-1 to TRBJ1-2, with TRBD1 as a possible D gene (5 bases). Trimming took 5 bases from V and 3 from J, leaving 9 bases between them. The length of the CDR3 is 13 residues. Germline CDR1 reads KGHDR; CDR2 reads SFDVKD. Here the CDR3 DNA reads TGTGCCACCAGTGGAGACAGACACTATGGCTACACCTTC. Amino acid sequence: CATSGDRHYGYTF.

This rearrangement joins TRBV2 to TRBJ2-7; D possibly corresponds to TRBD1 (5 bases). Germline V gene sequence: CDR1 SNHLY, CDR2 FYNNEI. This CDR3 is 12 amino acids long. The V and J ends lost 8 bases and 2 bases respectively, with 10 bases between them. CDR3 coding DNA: TGTGCCAGCGCGACAGAGGCCTACGAGCAGTACTTC. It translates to CASATEAYEQYF.

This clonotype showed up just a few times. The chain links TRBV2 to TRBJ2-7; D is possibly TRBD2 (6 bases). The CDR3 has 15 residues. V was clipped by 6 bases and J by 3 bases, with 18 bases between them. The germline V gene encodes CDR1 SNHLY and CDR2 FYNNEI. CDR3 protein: CASSGTSREDYEQYF. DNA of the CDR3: TGTGCCAGCAGCGGTACAAGTAGGGAGGACTACGAGCAGTACTTC.

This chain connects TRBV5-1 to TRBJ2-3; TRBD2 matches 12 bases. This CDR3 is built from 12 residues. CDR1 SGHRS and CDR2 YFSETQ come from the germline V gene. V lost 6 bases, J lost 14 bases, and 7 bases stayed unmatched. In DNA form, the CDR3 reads TGCGCCAGCACCCCTAGCGGGGGGGCTGTGTATTTT. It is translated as CASTPSGGAVYF.

The DNA for the CDR3 is TGCGCCAGCAGCTTGTTTTCCCTTGGGGCCAACGTCCTGACTTTC. Amino acid sequence: CASSLFSLGANVLTF. This chain connects TRBV5-1 to TRBJ2-6; D not resolved. CDR3 length: 15 residues. V lost 1 base to trimming and J lost 3 bases, with 8 bases between them. Germline assignment: CDR1 SGHRS and CDR2 YFSETQ.

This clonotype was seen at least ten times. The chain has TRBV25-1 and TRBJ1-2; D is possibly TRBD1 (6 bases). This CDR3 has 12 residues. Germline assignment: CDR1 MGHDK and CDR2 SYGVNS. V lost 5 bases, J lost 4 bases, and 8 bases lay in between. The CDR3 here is CASSPQGYGYTF. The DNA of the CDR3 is TGTGCCAGCAGTCCACAGGGCTATGGCTACACCTTC.

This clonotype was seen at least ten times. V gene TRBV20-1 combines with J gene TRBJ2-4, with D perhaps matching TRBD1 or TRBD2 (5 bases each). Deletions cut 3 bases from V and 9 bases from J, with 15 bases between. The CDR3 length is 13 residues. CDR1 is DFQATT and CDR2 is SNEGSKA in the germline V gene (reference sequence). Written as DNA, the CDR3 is TGCAGTGCTAGGGTAGGCACTGGGGGCATTCAGTACTTC. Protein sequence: CSARVGTGGIQYF.

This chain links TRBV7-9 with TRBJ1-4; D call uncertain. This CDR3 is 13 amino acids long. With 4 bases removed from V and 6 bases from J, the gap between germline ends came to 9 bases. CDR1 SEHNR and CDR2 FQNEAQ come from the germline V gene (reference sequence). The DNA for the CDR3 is TGTGCCAGCAGCTGCCTGTCCTATGAAAAACTGTTTTTT. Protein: CASSCLSYEKLFF.